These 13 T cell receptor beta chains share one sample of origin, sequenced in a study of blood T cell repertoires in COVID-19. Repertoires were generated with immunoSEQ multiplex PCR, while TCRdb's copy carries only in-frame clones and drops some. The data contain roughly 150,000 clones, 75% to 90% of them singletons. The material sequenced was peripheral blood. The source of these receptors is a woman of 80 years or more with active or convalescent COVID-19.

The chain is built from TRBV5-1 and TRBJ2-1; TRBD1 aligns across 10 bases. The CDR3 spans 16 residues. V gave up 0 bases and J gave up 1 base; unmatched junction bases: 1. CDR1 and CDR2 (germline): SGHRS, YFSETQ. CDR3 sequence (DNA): TGCGCCAGCAGCTTGGGGACAGGGGGGTCCTACAATGAGCAGTTCTTC. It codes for CASSLGTGGSYNEQFF.

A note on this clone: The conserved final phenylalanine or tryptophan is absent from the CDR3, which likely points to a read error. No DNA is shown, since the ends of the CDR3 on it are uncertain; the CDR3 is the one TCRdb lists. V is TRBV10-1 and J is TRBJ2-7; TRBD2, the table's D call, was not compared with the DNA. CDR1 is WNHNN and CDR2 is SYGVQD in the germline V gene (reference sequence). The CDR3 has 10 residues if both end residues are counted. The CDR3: CASPFSGLST.

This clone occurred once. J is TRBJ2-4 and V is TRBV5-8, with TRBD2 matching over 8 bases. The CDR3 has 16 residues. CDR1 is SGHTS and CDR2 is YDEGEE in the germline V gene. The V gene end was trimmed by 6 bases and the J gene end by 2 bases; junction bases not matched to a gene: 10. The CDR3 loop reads CASTLGSGGSKNIQYF. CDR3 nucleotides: TGTGCCAGCACCCTAGGGAGCGGGGGTTCCAAAAACATTCAGTACTTC.

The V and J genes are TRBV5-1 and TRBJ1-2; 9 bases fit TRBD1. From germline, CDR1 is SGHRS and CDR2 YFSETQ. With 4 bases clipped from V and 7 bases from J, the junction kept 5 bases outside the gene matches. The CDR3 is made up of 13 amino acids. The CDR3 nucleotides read TGCGCCAGCAGCGTCACAGGGGGCGCTGGCTACACCTTC. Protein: CASSVTGGAGYTF.

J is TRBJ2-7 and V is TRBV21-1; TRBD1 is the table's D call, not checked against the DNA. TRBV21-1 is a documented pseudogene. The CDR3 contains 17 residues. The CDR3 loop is CASNGTGELAATYEQYF. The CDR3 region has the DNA TGTGCCAGCAACGGGACAGGGGAGCTAGCCGCCACCTACGAGCAGTACTTC.

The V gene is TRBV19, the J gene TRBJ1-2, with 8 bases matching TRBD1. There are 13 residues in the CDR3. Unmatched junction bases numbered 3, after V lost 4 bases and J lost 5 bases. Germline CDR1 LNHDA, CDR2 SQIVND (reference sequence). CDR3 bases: TGTGCCAGTAGTAGCCAGGGGGCGTATGGCTACACCTTC. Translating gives CASSSQGAYGYTF.

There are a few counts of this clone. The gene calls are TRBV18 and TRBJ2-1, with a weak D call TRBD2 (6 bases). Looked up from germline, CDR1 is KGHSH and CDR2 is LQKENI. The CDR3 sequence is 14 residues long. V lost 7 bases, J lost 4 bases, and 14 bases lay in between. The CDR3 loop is CASCLTGEYNEQFF. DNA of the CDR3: TGTGCCAGCTGCTTAACGGGGGAGTACAATGAGCAGTTCTTC.

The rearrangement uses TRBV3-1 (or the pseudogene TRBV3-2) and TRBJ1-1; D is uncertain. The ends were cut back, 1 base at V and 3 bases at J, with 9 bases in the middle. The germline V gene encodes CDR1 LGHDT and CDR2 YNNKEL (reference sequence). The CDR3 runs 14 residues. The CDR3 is CASSQAGIYTEAFF. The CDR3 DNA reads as TGTGCCAGCAGCCAAGCGGGTATTTACACTGAAGCTTTCTTT.

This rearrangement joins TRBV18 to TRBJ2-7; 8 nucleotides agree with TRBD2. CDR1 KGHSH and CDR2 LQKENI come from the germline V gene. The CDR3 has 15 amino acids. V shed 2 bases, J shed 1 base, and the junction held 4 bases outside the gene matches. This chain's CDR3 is CASSPAGGTSYEQYF. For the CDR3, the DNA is TGTGCCAGCTCACCAGCGGGGGGCACATCCTACGAGCAGTACTTC.

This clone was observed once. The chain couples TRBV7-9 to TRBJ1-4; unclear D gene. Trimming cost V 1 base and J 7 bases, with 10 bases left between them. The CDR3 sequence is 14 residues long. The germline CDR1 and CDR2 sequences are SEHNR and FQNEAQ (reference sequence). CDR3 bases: TGTGCCAGCAGCTTAGACGACTGGAGTGAAAAACTGTTTTTT. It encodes CASSLDDWSEKLFF.

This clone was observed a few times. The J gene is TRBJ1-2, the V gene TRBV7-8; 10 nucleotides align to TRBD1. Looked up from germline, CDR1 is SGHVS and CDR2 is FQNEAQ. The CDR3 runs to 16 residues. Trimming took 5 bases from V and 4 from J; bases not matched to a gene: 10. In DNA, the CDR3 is TGTGCCAGCAGCCCTTACGGACAGGGGGGTGGCTATGGCTACACCTTC. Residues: CASSPYGQGGGYGYTF.

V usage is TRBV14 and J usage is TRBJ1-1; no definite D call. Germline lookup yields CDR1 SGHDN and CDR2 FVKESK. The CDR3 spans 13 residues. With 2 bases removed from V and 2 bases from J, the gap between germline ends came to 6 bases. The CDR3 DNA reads TGTGCCAGCAGCCAACAGATAAACACTGAAGCTTTCTTT. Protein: CASSQQINTEAFF.

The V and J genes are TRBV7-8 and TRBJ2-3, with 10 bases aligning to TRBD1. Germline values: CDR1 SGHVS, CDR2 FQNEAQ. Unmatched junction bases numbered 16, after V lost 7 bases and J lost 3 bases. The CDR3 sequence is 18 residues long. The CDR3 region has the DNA TGTGCCAGCACCTTGGCGGGCTACGGACAGGGGGTTACAGATACGCAGTATTTT. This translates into CASTLAGYGQGVTDTQYF.